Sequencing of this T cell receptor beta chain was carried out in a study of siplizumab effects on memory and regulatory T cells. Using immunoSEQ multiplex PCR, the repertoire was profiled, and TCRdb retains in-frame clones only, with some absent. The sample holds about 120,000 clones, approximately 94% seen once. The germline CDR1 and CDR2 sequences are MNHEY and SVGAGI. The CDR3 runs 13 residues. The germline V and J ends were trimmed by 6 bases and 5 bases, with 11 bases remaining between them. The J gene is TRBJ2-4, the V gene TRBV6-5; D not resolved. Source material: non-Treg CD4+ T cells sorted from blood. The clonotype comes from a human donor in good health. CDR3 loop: CASSGNGENIQYF. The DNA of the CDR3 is TGTGCCAGCAGCGGCAACGGTGAAAACATTCAGTACTTC.